The 4 T cell receptor beta chains listed next were all sequenced from one sample in a study of prognosis after radiotherapy for stage I lung cancer. Genomic DNA provided the template from which TCR beta CDR3 was amplified by two-round multiplex PCR. Individual primers that were specific to each TRBV and TRBJ gene served in first-round PCR. TCRdb re-called the multiplex PCR reads through MiXCR, storing one row per CDR3 protein. The sample includes about 16,000 distinct CDR3 sequences, just under 45% of them seen just once. The starting material was PBMCs, obtained before or after stereotactic body radiation therapy (not recorded which). These receptors were collected from a donor at least 50 years old with non-small cell lung cancer.

This clonotype was detected only a few times. J is TRBJ2-3 and V is TRBV7-2; tentatively, D is TRBD1 or TRBD2 (5 bases each). The CDR3 loop spans 14 amino acids. Per the germline V gene, CDR1 is SGHTA and CDR2 is FQGNSA. Trimming pared 6 bases from V and 2 bases from J, leaving 12 bases between. In nucleotides, the CDR3 is TGTGCCAGCAGGATGTTGGGGACCACAGATACGCAGTATTTT. It is translated as CASRMLGTTDTQYF.

The CDR3 nucleotides read TGTGCCAGCAGTGAACGTGGGTATAGCAATCAGCCCCAGCATTTT. It translates to CASSERGYSNQPQHF. The chain recombines TRBV2 with TRBJ1-5; D uncertain. Per germline, CDR1 SNHLY and CDR2 FYNNEI. The germline V and J ends were trimmed by 2 bases and 0 bases, with 8 bases remaining between them. This CDR3 is 15 amino acids long.

This clonotype was seen a handful of times. A much larger clonotype is one base distant, so this may be a read error. The chain combines TRBV19 with TRBJ2-3, with a weak D call TRBD1 (6 bases). Trimming left V 1 base short and J 8 bases short, with 19 bases between. CDR1 and CDR2 (germline): LNHDA, SQIVND (reference sequence). The CDR3 consists of 16 residues. Here the CDR3 DNA reads TGTGCCAGTAGTATAGGTAGGGACATGTCCCCCAGTACGCAGTATTTT. Its protein product is CASSIGRDMSPSTQYF.

This clonotype has at least ten counts. The chain carries TRBV4-1 and TRBJ2-3; D remains unclear. The CDR3 consists of 15 residues. In germline, CDR1 is MGHRA, CDR2 YSYEKL. Trimming shortened V by 3 bases and J by 6 bases, and 16 bases separated the two germline ends. The CDR3 DNA is TGCGCCAGCAGCCAGTTTCTAAAAGGGTCCGATACGCAGTATTTT. The encoded protein is CASSQFLKGSDTQYF.